The 17 T cell receptor beta chains below come from one sample, sequenced in a study of patients and donors after allogeneic stem cell transplantation. MiXCR, run by TCRdb on the RT-PCR reads, gives a single entry per CDR3 protein. This sample has approximately 250,000 distinct CDR3 sequences, with around an eighth found just once. The sample consisted of blood, either unsorted or a sorted T cell fraction (not recorded which). The receptors were gathered from a human donor who was either an allogeneic HSCT recipient or a stem cell or donor lymphocyte infusion donor (not recorded which). It is not recorded whose cells these are; they may come from a transplant donor.

The rearrangement uses TRBV6-2 or TRBV6-3 and TRBJ1-5, with a weak D call TRBD1 (6 bases). V lost 10 bases, J lost 0 bases, and 13 bases lay in between. Germline V gene data show CDR1 as MNHEY and CDR2 as SVGEGT. CDR3 length: 14 amino acids. CDR3 region: CATHRDNSNQPQHF. For the CDR3, the DNA is TGTGCCACACACAGGGACAATAGCAATCAGCCCCAGCATTTT.

This clonotype was recorded at least ten times. V is TRBV12-3 or TRBV12-4 and J is TRBJ2-7, with D unclear. V lost 5 bases and J 6 bases, leaving 26 bases between the germline ends. The CDR3 has 17 amino acids. DNA of the CDR3: TGTGCCAGCAGTCCTGCGTTCTGGGCTTCTACCGCGGCCGAGCAGTACTTC. Its translation is CASSPAFWASTAAEQYF.

CDR3 nucleotide sequence: TGTGCCTGGACTAGCGGGGGGGCGAAGACCCAGTACTTC. It specifies CAWTSGGAKTQYF. This chain joins TRBV30 and TRBJ2-5, with TRBD2 matching 12 bases. The CDR3 runs to 13 residues. After removal of 4 bases from V and 6 bases from J, the junction contained 3 bases not matched to a gene. Germline assignment: CDR1 GTSNPN and CDR2 SVGIG (reference sequence).

The chain employs TRBV10-3 and TRBJ1-2; 7 nucleotides match TRBD1. Losses at the gene ends were 7 bases for V and 4 bases for J; bases not matched to a gene: 9. CDR3 length: 14 residues. Germline assignment: CDR1 ENHRY and CDR2 SYGVKD. This chain's CDR3 is CAITADREGYGYTF. The CDR3, as DNA: TGTGCCATCACCGCCGACAGGGAAGGCTATGGCTACACCTTC.

This clonotype showed up many times. The chain joins TRBV10-2 to TRBJ2-7, with a weak D call TRBD2 (6 bases). Germline-derived CDR1 and CDR2 are WSHSY and SAAADI. The germline V and J ends were trimmed by 8 bases and 7 bases, with 21 bases remaining between them. This CDR3 region has 14 residues. DNA for the CDR3: TGCGCCAGCCTTGAAGGGACTGCTCTTGGGGAGCAGTACTTC. This encodes CASLEGTALGEQYF.

The sample holds many counts of this clonotype. This chain links TRBV12-3 or TRBV12-4 with TRBJ2-7, with D hard to call. The CDR3 has 11 residues. V was cut by 11 bases and J by 1 base, with 9 bases left in between. The CDR3 protein is CAASNSYEQYF. For the CDR3, the DNA is TGTGCCGCCTCCAATTCCTACGAGCAGTACTTC.

As DNA, the CDR3 is TGTGCCAGCAGCTTAAAACAGGGGGCGGACTATGGCTACACCTTC. Amino acids: CASSLKQGADYGYTF. The V gene is TRBV7-2, the J gene TRBJ1-2, with TRBD1 identical over 9 bases. The CDR3 runs 15 residues. The V segment lost 2 bases and the J segment 3 bases; nucleotides outside the gene matches: 4. From germline, CDR1 is SGHTA and CDR2 FQGNSA.

The chain has TRBV3-1 and TRBJ2-5; 12 bases match TRBD2. The CDR3 is made up of 16 amino acids. V lost 1 base to trimming and J lost 1 base; unmatched junction nucleotides: 1. Per germline, CDR1 LGHDT and CDR2 YNNKEL (reference sequence). Written as DNA, the CDR3 is TGTGCCAGCAGCCAAGCTAGCGGGGGGGGCCAAGAGACCCAGTACTTC. The encoded protein is CASSQASGGGQETQYF.

This clonotype was picked up many times. This rearrangement joins TRBV4-3 to TRBJ2-2; D not resolved. The CDR3 runs to 14 residues. The germline V gene encodes CDR1 LGHNA and CDR2 YSLEER. Trimming took off 0 bases at V and 5 bases at J, with 7 bases between the two ends. The CDR3 reads CASSQERSTGELFF. In DNA form, the CDR3 reads TGCGCCAGCAGCCAAGAGCGAAGTACCGGGGAGCTGTTTTTT.

This clonotype was picked up many times. This rearrangement joins TRBV12-3 or TRBV12-4 to TRBJ2-7, with D perhaps TRBD1 or TRBD2 (5 bases each). V was shortened by 6 bases and J by 3 bases, with 9 bases between the two germline ends. The CDR3 spans 12 residues. CDR3 in DNA: TGTGCCAGCAGCTCTGGGGGCTACGAGCAGTACTTC. Encoded protein: CASSSGGYEQYF.

V gene TRBV6-1 combines with J gene TRBJ2-4; TRBD2 matches 7 bases. CDR3 length: 15 residues. Germline values: CDR1 MNHNS, CDR2 SASEGT. J lost 0 bases, V lost 8 bases, and 7 bases had no gene match. This CDR3 is CASFTWGGAKNIQYF. The CDR3 DNA follows: TGTGCCAGCTTCACATGGGGGGGAGCCAAAAACATTCAGTACTTC.

This clonotype occurred many times. This chain links TRBV6-5 with TRBJ2-1, with D maybe TRBD2 (6 bases). This CDR3 contains 16 residues. Looked up from germline, CDR1 is MNHEY and CDR2 is SVGAGI. Trimming removed 2 bases from V and 0 bases from J, with 11 bases in between. The CDR3 is CASSYEGGSSYNEQFF. The CDR3 DNA sequence: TGTGCCAGCAGTTACGAGGGAGGAAGCTCCTACAATGAGCAGTTCTTC.

There are a few counts of this clonotype. The V call is TRBV6-1, the J call TRBJ2-7, with 8 bases identical to TRBD1. Trimming at V came to 5 bases and at J to 9 bases, leaving 12 bases not matched to a gene. The CDR3 covers 14 residues. Germline V lookup: CDR1 MNHNS, CDR2 SASEGT. DNA of the CDR3: TGTGCCAGCAGTCTCCGGGACAGGTGGTTGGGGCAGTACTTC. Protein product: CASSLRDRWLGQYF.

The rearrangement uses TRBV29-1 and TRBJ1-2; TRBD1 is a possible D gene (6 bases). This CDR3 contains 13 residues. Trimming cost V 4 bases and J 5 bases, with 14 bases left between them. Germline CDR1 and CDR2: SQVTM and ANQGSEA. CDR3 sequence: CSVGQGGEYGYTF. The CDR3 bases are TGCAGCGTTGGTCAAGGGGGGGAATATGGCTACACCTTC.

This clonotype has only one observation. V gene TRBV18 combines with J gene TRBJ1-3; D may be TRBD1 (6 bases). The CDR3 runs to 15 residues. Germline V gene lookup returns CDR1 KGHSH and CDR2 LQKENI. Trimming took 5 bases from V and 4 from J, leaving 15 bases between them. This CDR3 reads CASSGSGDPGNTIYF. CDR3 in DNA: TGTGCCAGCTCAGGCTCAGGGGATCCCGGAAACACCATATATTTT.

The chain employs TRBV10-3 and TRBJ2-3, with TRBD1 matching 8 bases. This CDR3 contains 17 residues. J lost 2 bases, V lost 3 bases, and 10 bases had no gene match. In germline, CDR1 is ENHRY, CDR2 SYGVKD. The CDR3 coding sequence is TGTGCCATCAGTGATAGGAACAGGGGGGCCCTCACAGATACGCAGTATTTT. Amino acids: CAISDRNRGALTDTQYF.

This clonotype was seen at least ten times. The J gene is TRBJ1-2, the V gene TRBV10-3; possible D gene TRBD1, 5 bases. CDR3 length: 16 residues. Trimming removed 3 bases at V and 0 bases at J, with 14 bases between. Germline assignment: CDR1 ENHRY and CDR2 SYGVKD. CDR3: CAISDIRDRANYGYTF. The CDR3 nucleotides are TGTGCCATCAGTGATATCCGTGACAGAGCTAACTATGGCTACACCTTC.